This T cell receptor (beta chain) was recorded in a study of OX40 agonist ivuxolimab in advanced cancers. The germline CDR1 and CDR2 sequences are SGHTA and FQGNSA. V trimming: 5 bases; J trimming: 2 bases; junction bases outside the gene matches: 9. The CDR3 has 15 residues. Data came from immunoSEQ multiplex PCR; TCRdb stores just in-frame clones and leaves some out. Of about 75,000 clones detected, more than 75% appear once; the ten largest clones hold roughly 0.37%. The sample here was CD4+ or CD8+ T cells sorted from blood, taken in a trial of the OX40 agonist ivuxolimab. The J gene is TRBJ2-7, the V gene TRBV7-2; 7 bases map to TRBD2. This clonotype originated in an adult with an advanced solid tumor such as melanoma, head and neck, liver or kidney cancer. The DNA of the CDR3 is TGTGCCAGCAGCCTCCTGGGAGGGACCCCCTACGAGCAGTACTTC. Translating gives CASSLLGGTPYEQYF.